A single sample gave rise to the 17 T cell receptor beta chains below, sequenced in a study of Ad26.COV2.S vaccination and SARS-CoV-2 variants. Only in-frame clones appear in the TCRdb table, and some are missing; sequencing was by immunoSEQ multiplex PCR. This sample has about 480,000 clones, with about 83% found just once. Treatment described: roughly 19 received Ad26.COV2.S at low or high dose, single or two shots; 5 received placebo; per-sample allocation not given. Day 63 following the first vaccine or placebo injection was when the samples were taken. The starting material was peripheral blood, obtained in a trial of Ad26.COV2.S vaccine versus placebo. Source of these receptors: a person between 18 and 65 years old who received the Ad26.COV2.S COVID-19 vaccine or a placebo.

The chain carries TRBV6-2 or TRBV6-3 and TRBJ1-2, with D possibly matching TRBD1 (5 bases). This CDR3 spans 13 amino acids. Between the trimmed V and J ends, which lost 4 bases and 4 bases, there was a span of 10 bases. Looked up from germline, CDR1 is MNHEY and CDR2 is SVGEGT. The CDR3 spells CASSWKGPYGYTF. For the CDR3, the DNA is TGTGCCAGCAGTTGGAAGGGACCCTATGGCTACACCTTC.

DNA of the CDR3: TGTGCCAGCAGTGAATATGGCACAGATACGCAGTATTTT. Translating gives CASSEYGTDTQYF. The chain combines TRBV25-1 with TRBJ2-3; no clear D gene. Germline assignment: CDR1 MGHDK and CDR2 SYGVNS. The CDR3 spans 13 residues. Trimming removed 0 bases from V and 1 base from J, with 2 bases in between.

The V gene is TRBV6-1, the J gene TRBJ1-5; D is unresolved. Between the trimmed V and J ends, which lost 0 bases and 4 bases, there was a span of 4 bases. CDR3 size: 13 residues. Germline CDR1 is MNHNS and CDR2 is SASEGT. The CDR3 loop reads CASSEAQNQPQHF. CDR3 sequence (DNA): TGTGCCAGCAGTGAAGCTCAGAATCAGCCCCAGCATTTT.

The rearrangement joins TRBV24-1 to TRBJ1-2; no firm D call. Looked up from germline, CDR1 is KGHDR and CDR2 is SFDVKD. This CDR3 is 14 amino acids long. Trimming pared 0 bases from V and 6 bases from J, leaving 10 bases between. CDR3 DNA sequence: TGTGCCACCAGTGATTTGGGGCAGGAGGATGGCTACACCTTC. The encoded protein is CATSDLGQEDGYTF.

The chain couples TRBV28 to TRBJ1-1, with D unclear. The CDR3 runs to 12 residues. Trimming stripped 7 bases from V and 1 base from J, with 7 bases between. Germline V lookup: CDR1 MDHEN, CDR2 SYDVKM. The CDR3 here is CASIEANTEAFF. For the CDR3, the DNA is TGTGCCAGCATAGAGGCGAACACTGAAGCTTTCTTT.

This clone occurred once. CDR3 loop: CASSLEQGAFHEQFF. CDR3 coding DNA: TGTGCCAGCAGCTTAGAACAGGGGGCGTTCCATGAGCAGTTCTTC. J is TRBJ2-1 and V is TRBV7-2, with TRBD1 identical over 9 bases. Germline trimming cut 1 base from V and 8 bases from J; bases unmatched to any gene: 6. The CDR3 is made up of 15 amino acids. Looked up from germline, CDR1 is SGHTA and CDR2 is FQGNSA.

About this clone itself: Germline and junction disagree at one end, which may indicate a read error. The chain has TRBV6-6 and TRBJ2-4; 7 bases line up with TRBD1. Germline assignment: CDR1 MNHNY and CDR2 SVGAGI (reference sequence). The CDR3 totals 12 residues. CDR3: CASSYEWGQPHF. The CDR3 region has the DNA TGTGCCAGCAGTTACGAGTGGGGACAGCCCCACTTC.

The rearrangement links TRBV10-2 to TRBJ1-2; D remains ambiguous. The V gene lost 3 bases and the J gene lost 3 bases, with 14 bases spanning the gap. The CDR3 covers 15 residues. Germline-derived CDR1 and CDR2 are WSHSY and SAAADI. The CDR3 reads CASSDPVPGDYGYTF. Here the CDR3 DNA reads TGCGCCAGCAGTGATCCGGTCCCGGGAGACTATGGCTACACCTTC.

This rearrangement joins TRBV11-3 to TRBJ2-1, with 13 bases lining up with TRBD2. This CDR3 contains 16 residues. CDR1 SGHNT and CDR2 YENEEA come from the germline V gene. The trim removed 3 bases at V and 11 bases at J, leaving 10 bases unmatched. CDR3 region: CASSFTGTSGTLKQFF. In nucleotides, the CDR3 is TGTGCCAGCAGCTTTACCGGGACTAGCGGGACCTTGAAGCAGTTCTTC.

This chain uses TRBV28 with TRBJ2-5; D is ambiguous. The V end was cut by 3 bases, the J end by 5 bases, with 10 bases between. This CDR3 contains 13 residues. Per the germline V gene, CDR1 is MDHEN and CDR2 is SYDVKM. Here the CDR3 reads CASSLGIPETQYF. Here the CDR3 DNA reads TGTGCCAGCAGTTTGGGCATCCCGGAGACCCAGTACTTC.

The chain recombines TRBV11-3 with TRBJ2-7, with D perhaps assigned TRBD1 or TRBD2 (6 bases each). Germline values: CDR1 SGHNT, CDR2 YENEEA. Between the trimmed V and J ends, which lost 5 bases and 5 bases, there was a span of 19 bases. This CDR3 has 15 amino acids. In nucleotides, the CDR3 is TGTGCCAGCAGCCCCTCGGTAGGGGGGCCGGACGAGCAGTACTTC. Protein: CASSPSVGGPDEQYF.

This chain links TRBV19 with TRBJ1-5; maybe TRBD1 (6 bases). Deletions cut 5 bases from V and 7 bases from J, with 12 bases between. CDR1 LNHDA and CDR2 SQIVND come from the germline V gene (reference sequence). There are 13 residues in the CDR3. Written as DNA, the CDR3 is TGTGCCAGTAGTGCGGGGGGCACCCAGCCCCAGCATTTT. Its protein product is CASSAGGTQPQHF.

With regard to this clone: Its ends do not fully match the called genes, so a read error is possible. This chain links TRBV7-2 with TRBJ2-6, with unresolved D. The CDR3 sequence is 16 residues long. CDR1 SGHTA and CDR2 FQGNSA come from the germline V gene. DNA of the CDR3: TGTGCCAGCACCTTAACCTCTCGGCATGGGGCCAACGTCCTGACTTTC. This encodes CASTLTSRHGANVLTF.

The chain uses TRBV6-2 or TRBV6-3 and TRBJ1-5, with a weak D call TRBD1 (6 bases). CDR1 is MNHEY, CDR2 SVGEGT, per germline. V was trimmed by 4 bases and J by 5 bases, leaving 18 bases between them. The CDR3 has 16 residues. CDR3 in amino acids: CASSSRMGTPHQPQHF. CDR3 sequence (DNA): TGTGCCAGCAGTTCCCGGATGGGGACACCCCATCAGCCCCAGCATTTT.

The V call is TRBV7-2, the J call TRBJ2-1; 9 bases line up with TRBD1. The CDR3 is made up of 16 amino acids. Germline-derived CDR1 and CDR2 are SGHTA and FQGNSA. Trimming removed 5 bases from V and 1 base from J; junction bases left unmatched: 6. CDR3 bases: TGTGCCAGCAGCGCGGACAGGGGCGCGTCCTACAATGAGCAGTTCTTC. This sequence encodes CASSADRGASYNEQFF.

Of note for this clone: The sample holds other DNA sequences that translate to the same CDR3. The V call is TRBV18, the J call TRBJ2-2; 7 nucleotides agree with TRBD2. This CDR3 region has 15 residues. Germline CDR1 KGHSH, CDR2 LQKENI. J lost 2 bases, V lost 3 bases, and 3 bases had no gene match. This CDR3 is CASSPSGHNTGELFF. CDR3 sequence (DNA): TGTGCCAGCTCACCTAGCGGGCATAACACCGGGGAGCTGTTTTTT.

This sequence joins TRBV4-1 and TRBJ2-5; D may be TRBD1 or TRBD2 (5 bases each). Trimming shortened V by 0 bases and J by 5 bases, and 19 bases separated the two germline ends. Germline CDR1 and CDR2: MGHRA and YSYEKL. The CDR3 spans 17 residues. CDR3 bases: TGCGCCAGCAGCCAAGATCATAGGGGACCCGGCTATGAGACCCAGTACTTC. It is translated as CASSQDHRGPGYETQYF.